Presented here are 23 T cell receptor beta chains from one specimen sequenced in a study of cytomegalovirus exposure and HLA in healthy donors. Researchers ran the PCR with 60 Vbeta and 13 Jbeta primers. Profiled with immunoSEQ multiplex PCR; TCRdb holds only in-frame clones, not every one. The sample has under 300,000 clones, around 90% seen once. Sequencing used PBMCs. These TCRs come from a girl aged 2 to 10 in good health and CMV-seronegative.

The rearrangement links TRBV5-4 to TRBJ2-3, with 9 positions matching TRBD2. This CDR3 is built from 17 residues. The J segment lost 3 bases and the V segment lost 3 bases, leaving 11 bases of the junction unmatched. Looked up from germline, CDR1 is SGHNT and CDR2 is YYREEE (reference sequence). In DNA form, the CDR3 reads TGTGCCAGCAGCTGGGGGGGGCCTAGCGGGATGACAGATACGCAGTATTTT. This sequence encodes CASSWGGPSGMTDTQYF.

Concerning this clone: Other nucleotide sequences in the sample specify the same CDR3. The J gene is TRBJ2-5, the V gene TRBV7-9; 10 bases are a match to TRBD2. In germline, CDR1 is SEHNR, CDR2 FQNEAQ (reference sequence). J lost 1 base, V lost 1 base, and 0 bases had no gene match. The CDR3 totals 15 residues. The CDR3 spells CASSLVAGGQETQYF. In nucleotides, the CDR3 is TGTGCCAGCAGCTTAGTAGCGGGGGGCCAAGAGACCCAGTACTTC.

The chain links TRBV5-4 to TRBJ2-5; 9 nucleotides align to TRBD2. After removal of 0 bases from V and 2 bases from J, the junction contained 5 bases not matched to a gene. This CDR3 is built from 16 residues. Per the germline V gene, CDR1 is SGHNT and CDR2 is YYREEE (reference sequence). CDR3 residues: CASSLVGLAGQETQYF. As DNA, the CDR3 is TGTGCCAGCAGCTTGGTGGGGCTAGCGGGGCAAGAGACCCAGTACTTC. The full variable domain, its missing parts supplied by reference TRBV5-4 and TRBJ2-5, is ETGVTQSPTHLIKTRGQQVTLRCSSQSGHNTVSWYQQALGQGPQFIFQYYREEENGRGNFPPRFSGLQFPNYSSELNVNALELDDSALYLCASSLVGLAGQETQYFGPGTRLLVL.

This clone was recorded only once. The chain uses TRBV5-6 and TRBJ1-1, with D perhaps TRBD1 (5 bases). The CDR3 totals 12 residues. Germline V CDR1 and CDR2: SGHDT, YYEEEE. V was trimmed by 5 bases and J by 9 bases, leaving 14 bases between them. CDR3: CASRGPGRKAFF. CDR3 coding DNA: TGTGCCAGCAGGGGGCCAGGGCGGAAAGCTTTCTTT.

This chain joins TRBV5-1 and TRBJ1-4; the D gene is possibly TRBD1 (5 bases). V dropped 2 bases and J dropped 5 bases, with 16 bases sitting between them. Germline loops: CDR1 SGHRS, CDR2 YFSETQ. CDR3 length: 16 residues. The CDR3 bases are TGCGCCAGCAGCTTTATACGGGGTGGGGGGAATGAAAAACTGTTTTTT. Translated: CASSFIRGGGNEKLFF.

The chain joins TRBV5-1 to TRBJ2-2; 14 nucleotides agree with TRBD2. Germline CDR1 SGHRS, CDR2 YFSETQ. CDR3 length: 21 residues. With 1 base clipped from V and 2 bases from J, the junction kept 13 bases outside the gene matches. In nucleotides, the CDR3 is TGCGCCAGCAGCTTGAAAGGACTAGCGGGGGGCCCGCCCGTTAACACCGGGGAGCTGTTTTTT. The encoded protein is CASSLKGLAGGPPVNTGELFF.

J is TRBJ1-2 and V is TRBV7-8; D not resolved. There are 13 residues in the CDR3. Between the trimmed V and J ends, which lost 0 bases and 6 bases, there was a span of 8 bases. From germline, CDR1 is SGHVS and CDR2 FQNEAQ. The CDR3 is CASSLAGTNGYTF. The CDR3 region has the DNA TGTGCCAGCAGCTTAGCTGGTACTAATGGCTACACCTTC. Full variable domain (outside the CDR3, taken from reference TRBV7-8 and TRBJ1-2): GAGVSQSPRYKVAKRGQDVALRCDPISGHVSLFWYQQALGQGPEFLTYFQNEAQLDKSGLPSDRFFAERPEGSVSTLKIQRTQQEDSAVYLCASSLAGTNGYTFGSGTRLTVV.

The chain is built from TRBV10-3 and TRBJ2-3, with 10 bases aligning to TRBD2. The CDR3 covers 13 residues. Germline trimming cut 10 bases from V and 3 bases from J; bases unmatched to any gene: 4. Germline CDR1 and CDR2: ENHRY and SYGVKD. CDR3 sequence reads: CASSGGATDTQYF. CDR3 DNA sequence: TGTGCCAGCAGCGGGGGGGCAACAGATACGCAGTATTTT.

The chain employs TRBV28 and TRBJ1-6; D gene uncertain. This CDR3 has 14 amino acids. The V gene's germline CDR1 is MDHEN and CDR2 SYDVKM. The V end was cut by 8 bases, the J end by 9 bases, with 17 bases between. CDR3 coding DNA: TGTGCCAGCCTAGGAGCCTTATCCCGTTCACCCCTCCACTTT. It encodes CASLGALSRSPLHF.

The chain recombines TRBV30 with TRBJ2-5; 7 positions match TRBD2. The J call may not be correct, given that the DNA end is closer to TRBJ2-7. Germline loops: CDR1 GTSNPN, CDR2 SVGIG (reference sequence). The CDR3 is made up of 13 amino acids. CDR3 in amino acids: CAWSVRGGGEQYF. Here the CDR3 DNA reads TGTGCCTGGAGTGTACGTGGGGGGGGCGAGCAGTACTTC.

The V gene is TRBV9, the J gene TRBJ2-2; tentative D call: TRBD2 (6 bases). V was clipped by 0 bases and J by 3 bases, with 9 bases between them. CDR1 is SGDLS, CDR2 YYNGEE, per germline. This CDR3 is built from 15 residues. The DNA of the CDR3 is TGTGCCAGCAGCGTAGGCGGGGCCGACACCGGGGAGCTGTTTTTT. It codes for CASSVGGADTGELFF.

This chain connects TRBV27 to TRBJ1-5; the D is unclear. Between the trimmed V and J ends, which lost 4 bases and 4 bases, there was a span of 5 bases. CDR3 length: 12 residues. CDR1 is MNHEY and CDR2 is SMNVEV in the germline V gene (reference sequence). The DNA for the CDR3 is TGTGCCAGCAGTTCCGGGAATCAGCCCCAGCATTTT. It translates to CASSSGNQPQHF.

This chain uses TRBV11-2 with TRBJ2-3, with D possibly matching TRBD1 (6 bases). There are 14 residues in the CDR3. Germline V lookup: CDR1 SGHAT, CDR2 FQNNGV. Between the trimmed V and J ends, which lost 6 bases and 4 bases, there was a span of 14 bases. For the CDR3, the DNA is TGTGCCAGCAGTTACAGGGTCAATGCAGATACGCAGTATTTT. Translation: CASSYRVNADTQYF.

The rearrangement links TRBV7-8 to TRBJ2-1; 9 positions agree with TRBD2. Germline V gene sequence: CDR1 SGHVS, CDR2 FQNEAQ. The CDR3 is 15 residues long. Trimming removed 4 bases from V and 3 bases from J; junction bases left unmatched: 4. The CDR3 DNA reads as TGTGCCAGCAGCTCGGGACTAGCTCTCTACAATGAGCAGTTCTTC. This gives the protein CASSSGLALYNEQFF. The full variable domain, with the rest looked up from reference TRBV7-8 and TRBJ2-1, is GAGVSQSPRYKVAKRGQDVALRCDPISGHVSLFWYQQALGQGPEFLTYFQNEAQLDKSGLPSDRFFAERPEGSVSTLKIQRTQQEDSAVYLCASSSGLALYNEQFFGPGTRLTVL.

The chain has TRBV10-3 and TRBJ2-4, with D possibly TRBD1 on 5 matching bases. V gave up 5 bases and J gave up 8 bases, with 13 bases separating them. This CDR3 contains 13 residues. CDR1 is ENHRY, CDR2 SYGVKD, per germline. CDR3 nucleotides: TGTGCCATCAGTCAACAGGAAAGTGACATTCAGTACTTC. Translation: CAISQQESDIQYF.

The gene calls are TRBV25-1 and TRBJ2-3; 8 bases fit TRBD1. The CDR3 has 18 residues. Germline lookup yields CDR1 MGHDK and CDR2 SYGVNS. The trim removed 0 bases at V and 1 base at J, leaving 9 bases unmatched. Here the CDR3 DNA reads TGTGCCAGCAGTGAATATATAACAGGGGGAAGGGGCACAGATACGCAGTATTTT. Translating it yields CASSEYITGGRGTDTQYF.

The chain employs TRBV6-1 and TRBJ2-1; 9 positions match TRBD2. The CDR3 has 15 amino acids. Germline V gene sequence: CDR1 MNHNS, CDR2 SASEGT. Germline trimming cut 0 bases from V and 9 bases from J; bases unmatched to any gene: 6. CDR3 nucleotides: TGTGCCAGCAGTGAAGCGCGGGAGGGAGTTGGTGAGCAGTTCTTC. Its translation: CASSEAREGVGEQFF.

The rearrangement uses TRBV27 and TRBJ2-7; D is undetermined. Germline assignment: CDR1 MNHEY and CDR2 SMNVEV (reference sequence). This CDR3 spans 11 amino acids. The V end was cut by 4 bases, the J end by 3 bases, with 4 bases between. CDR3: CASSSLYEQYF. As DNA, the CDR3 is TGTGCCAGCAGTTCCCTCTACGAGCAGTACTTC.

The V gene is TRBV6-5, the J gene TRBJ2-3; D gene uncertain. This CDR3 is 13 amino acids long. The ends were cut back, 4 bases at V and 1 base at J, with 6 bases in the middle. Germline loops: CDR1 MNHEY, CDR2 SVGAGI. CDR3 coding DNA: TGTGCCAGCAGTTCTCAGGGCACAGATACGCAGTATTTT. Translation: CASSSQGTDTQYF.

The chain uses TRBV4-1 and TRBJ2-5; D is undetermined. The J call could be wrong; TRBJ2-7 is a better fit for the DNA end. The CDR3 is 14 amino acids. Germline loops: CDR1 MGHRA, CDR2 YSYEKL. The CDR3 region is CASSPESRFYEQYF. The CDR3 DNA reads TGCGCCAGCAGCCCCGAATCCAGGTTCTACGAGCAGTACTTC.

The rearrangement links TRBV11-2 to TRBJ2-5; 8 bases fit TRBD1. CDR1 and CDR2 from the germline V gene are SGHAT and FQNNGV. Trimming removed 3 bases from V and 4 bases from J; junction bases left unmatched: 10. The CDR3 length is 16 residues. Here the CDR3 DNA reads TGTGCCAGCAGCTTCGGACAGGGCGGCGGGTTAGAGACCCAGTACTTC. It yields the protein CASSFGQGGGLETQYF.

The rearrangement uses TRBV14 and TRBJ2-7, with a possible D match to TRBD1 (6 bases). The germline V gene encodes CDR1 SGHDN and CDR2 FVKESK. CDR3 length equals 15 residues. The V and J ends lost 4 bases and 7 bases respectively, with 20 bases between them. The CDR3 nucleotides read TGTGCCAGCAGCCTCTTGGACAGAGTCTCGGGAGAGCAGTACTTC. Residues: CASSLLDRVSGEQYF.

This chain connects TRBV30 to TRBJ2-7, with TRBD2 as a possible D gene (6 bases). V was pared by 0 bases and J by 0 bases, with 15 bases between. CDR3 length: 16 amino acids. CDR1 GTSNPN and CDR2 SVGIG come from the germline V gene (reference sequence). The CDR3 loop reads CAWSVWSGGSSYEQYF. CDR3 DNA sequence: TGTGCCTGGAGTGTGTGGTCTGGGGGGAGCTCCTACGAGCAGTACTTC.